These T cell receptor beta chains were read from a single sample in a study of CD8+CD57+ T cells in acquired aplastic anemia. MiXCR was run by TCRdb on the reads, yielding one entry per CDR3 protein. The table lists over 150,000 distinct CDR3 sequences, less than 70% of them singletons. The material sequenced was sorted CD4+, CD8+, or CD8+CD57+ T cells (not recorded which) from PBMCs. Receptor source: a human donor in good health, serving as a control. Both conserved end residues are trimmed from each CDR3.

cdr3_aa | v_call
ASSIQGRDYGYT | TRBV12-3/TRBV12-4
SAYTGTDYEQY | TRBV20-1
ATAGGHNQPQH | TRBV24-1
ASSETVHEQF | TRBV5-1
ATEESGRRTDTQY | TRBV15
ASSSRDRGGNQY | TRBV7-6
ASSFRDRAIEQY | TRBV6-5
ASRDEQRWETQY | TRBV6-2/TRBV6-3
ATQGGPYRNTIY | TRBV28
ASSTGIYNSPLH | TRBV10-1
ASSPRQGYEQY | TRBV7-9
AISEASGTQY | TRBV10-3
ASSYGQAKDTQY | TRBV28
ASSLEEGSYEQY | TRBV11-1
ASSIRGQAENSPLH | TRBV7-6
ASSFDSYNSPPH | TRBV11-3
ASRGRKGWNYEQY | TRBV6-5
ASSYSLLGGGELF | TRBV6-6
ATSRGGTQPPDTQY | TRBV15
ASSQAQGTGAGANVLT | TRBV4-2
ASSPQGFSNTEAF | TRBV25-1
ASKETQY | TRBV19
ASSAGEQY | TRBV9
ASSLDQGRNTIY | TRBV7-9
ASSPALGVSDEQY | TRBV5-1
ATSRDRGSTDTQY | TRBV15
ASSVDGTPFSEQY | TRBV9
ASTLLAGGTNQPQH | TRBV6-6
ASSYDTLAKNIQY | TRBV6-6
ASSLKEETQY | TRBV12-3/TRBV12-4
SARGTSTDTQY | TRBV20-1
ASSQSEGHTEAF | TRBV4-2
ASSFDQGRVLT | TRBV7-2
ASSDRAGGTDTQY | TRBV25-1
ASSPRGWGDYYT | TRBV11-2
ASSLTGDGNQPQH | TRBV3-1
ASSAGTQGYEQY | TRBV7-8
ASSTRLTGRYGYT | TRBV19
ASSDGQGSNSPLH | TRBV2
ASSRWRDSNQPQH | TRBV19
ASSFLDRGGQY | TRBV12-3/TRBV12-4
SARGSSYNSPLH | TRBV20-1
ASSQAQGGGNT | TRBV4-3
ASSNRGSSYNEQF | TRBV9
SARFRSSYEQY | TRBV20-1
SARGSDREGEAF | TRBV20-1
ASSQGRTGLNEKLF | TRBV3-1
ASSSAANEKLF | TRBV28
ASSLEAGRYEQY | TRBV12-3/TRBV12-4
SVGDSIRTQY | TRBV29-1
ASSLRVTYEQY | TRBV27
ASSGRQGASYEQY | TRBV9